The sequence of this T cell receptor beta chain was determined in a study of shared clonotypes between healthy human individuals. Here immunoSEQ multiplex PCR was the method, and the copy in TCRdb shows in-frame clones only, minus some. This table holds about 2.3 million clones, approximately 93% found once. Researchers partitioned CD4+ cells into CD45RA+ naive and CD45RA-negative memory subsets. Germline CDR1 is MDHEN and CDR2 is SYDVKM. J gave up 6 bases and V 8 bases, and 8 bases lay outside the gene matches. The CDR3 runs to 14 residues. J is TRBJ2-1 and V is TRBV28; 9 bases agree with TRBD2. Sequenced material: naive CD4+ T cells from PBMCs. Subset reported: CD45RA+ positively selected. This clonotype was obtained from a young man in good health. Some clones in this sample may be carry-over from other donors' samples. Here the CDR3 DNA reads TGTGCCAGCGGGCGTAGCGGGAGTTTCAATGAGCAGTTCTTC. It codes for CASGRSGSFNEQFF.